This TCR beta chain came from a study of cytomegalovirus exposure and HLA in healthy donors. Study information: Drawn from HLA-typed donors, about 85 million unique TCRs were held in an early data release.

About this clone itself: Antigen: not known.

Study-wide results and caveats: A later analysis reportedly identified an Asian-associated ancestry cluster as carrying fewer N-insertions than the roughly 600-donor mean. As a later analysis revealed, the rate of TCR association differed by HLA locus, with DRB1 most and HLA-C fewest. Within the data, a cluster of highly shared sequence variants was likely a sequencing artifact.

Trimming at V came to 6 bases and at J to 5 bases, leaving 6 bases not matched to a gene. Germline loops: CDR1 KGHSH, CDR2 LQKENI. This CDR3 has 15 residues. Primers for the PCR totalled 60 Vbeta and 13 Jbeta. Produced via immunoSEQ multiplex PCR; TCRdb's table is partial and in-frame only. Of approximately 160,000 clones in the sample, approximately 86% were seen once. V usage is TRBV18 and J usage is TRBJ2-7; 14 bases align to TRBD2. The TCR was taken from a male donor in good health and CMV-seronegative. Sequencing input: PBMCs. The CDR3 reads CASSPGLAGADEQYF. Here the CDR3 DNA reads TGTGCCAGCTCCCCGGGACTAGCGGGAGCGGACGAGCAGTACTTC.